This T cell receptor beta chain came from a study of T cells in Graves' hyperthyroidism and ophthalmopathy. Study-level points and caveats: The model anticipated ophthalmopathy a median about six months pre-onset. Also found in blood were most expanded thyroid clonotypes above 0.001.

RNA transcripts yielded amplified TCR beta CDR3 regions. Researchers ran a first-round RT-PCR on the TCR CDR3 using the HTBI primer set. TCRdb recomputed calls from the multiplex PCR reads with MiXCR, one row per CDR3 protein. This table has about 770,000 distinct CDR3 sequences, 18% appearing once. CDR1 and CDR2 (germline): LNHDA, SQIVND (reference sequence). The CDR3 is 13 amino acids. V shed 3 bases and J shed 4 bases, with 9 bases lying between them. In this sample, this clonotype turned up a few times. Its specificity is not known. Disease duration under 2 months; hyperthyroidism patients were aged 18 to 65. The study collected blood at first hyperthyroidism diagnosis, before any ophthalmopathy symptoms arose.

The sequenced sample was blood. The clonotype was recovered from a woman in her 50s with Graves' hyperthyroidism that later progressed to Graves' ophthalmopathy. The J gene is TRBJ1-2, the V gene TRBV19, with a weak D call TRBD1 (5 bases). For the CDR3, the DNA is TGTGCCAGTAGTATCCCTGGGACCTATGGCTACACCTTC. It encodes CASSIPGTYGYTF.